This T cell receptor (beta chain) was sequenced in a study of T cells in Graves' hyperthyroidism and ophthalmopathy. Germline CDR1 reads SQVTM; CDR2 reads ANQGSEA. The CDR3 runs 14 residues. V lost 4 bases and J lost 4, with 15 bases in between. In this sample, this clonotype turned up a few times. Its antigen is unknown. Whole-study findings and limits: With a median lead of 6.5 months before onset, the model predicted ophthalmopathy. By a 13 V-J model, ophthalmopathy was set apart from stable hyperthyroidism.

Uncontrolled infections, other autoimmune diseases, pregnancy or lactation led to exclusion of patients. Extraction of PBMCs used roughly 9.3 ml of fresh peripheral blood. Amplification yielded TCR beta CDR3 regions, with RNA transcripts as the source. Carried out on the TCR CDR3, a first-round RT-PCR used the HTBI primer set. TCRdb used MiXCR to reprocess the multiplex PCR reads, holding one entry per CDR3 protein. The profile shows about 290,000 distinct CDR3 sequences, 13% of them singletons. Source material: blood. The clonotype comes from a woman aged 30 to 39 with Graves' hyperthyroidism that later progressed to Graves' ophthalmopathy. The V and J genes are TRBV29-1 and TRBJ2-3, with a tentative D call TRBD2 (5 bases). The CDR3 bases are TGCAGCGTTGGGGCGGGTTATGGGGCAGATACGCAGTATTTT. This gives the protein CSVGAGYGADTQYF.